Following are 15 T cell receptor beta chains from one sample sequenced in a study of graft-versus-host responses after intestinal transplantation. TCRdb's table, derived via immunoSEQ multiplex PCR, lists solely in-frame clones and lacks some. The sample carries some 55,000 clones, 91% recorded once. The starting material was PBMCs, obtained 650 to 690 days after intestinal transplant. These receptors all stem from a human patient who received an intestinal transplant, so some T cells may come from the graft donor.

V and J are TRBV9 and TRBJ2-3, with D tentatively TRBD2 (6 bases). CDR1 and CDR2 from the germline V gene are SGDLS and YYNGEE. V was clipped by 0 bases and J by 6 bases, with 17 bases between them. The CDR3 covers 16 residues. DNA of the CDR3: TGTGCCAGCAGCGTAGCTTTTGCGGGGAGGCAGGATACGCAGTATTTT. Amino acids: CASSVAFAGRQDTQYF.

The chain employs TRBV29-1 and TRBJ2-7; 12 bases fit TRBD2. Germline trimming cut 6 bases from V and 7 bases from J; bases unmatched to any gene: 7. The CDR3 extends over 13 amino acids. Germline V gene sequence: CDR1 SQVTM, CDR2 ANQGSEA. The CDR3: CSVETSGGGEQYF. The CDR3 DNA reads as TGCAGCGTAGAGACTAGCGGGGGAGGAGAGCAGTACTTC.

The V call is TRBV5-1, the J call TRBJ1-2; D uncertain. Germline lookup yields CDR1 SGHRS and CDR2 YFSETQ. CDR3 length: 13 residues. Trimming took 1 base from V and 6 from J, leaving 10 bases between them. CDR3 protein: CASSLRANHGYTF. The DNA of the CDR3 is TGCGCCAGCAGCTTGCGGGCGAATCATGGCTACACCTTC.

This chain uses TRBV5-6 with TRBJ2-5; TRBD2 aligns across 7 bases. Germline V gene sequence: CDR1 SGHDT, CDR2 YYEEEE. The junction had 9 bases not matched to a gene; V was cut back by 6 bases and J by 1 base. This CDR3 contains 15 residues. CDR3 sequence: CASNPSGAPQETQYF. The CDR3 DNA reads TGTGCCAGCAACCCGAGCGGGGCCCCCCAAGAGACCCAGTACTTC.

The J gene is TRBJ1-5, the V gene TRBV19, with D perhaps matching TRBD1 (5 bases). The CDR3 is made up of 15 amino acids. Trimming removed 6 bases from V and 4 bases from J, with 16 bases in between. Germline V gene data show CDR1 as LNHDA and CDR2 as SQIVND (reference sequence). CDR3 amino acids: CASRRLATENQPQHF. For the CDR3, the DNA is TGTGCCAGTAGGCGCCTCGCGACAGAAAATCAGCCCCAGCATTTT. Using reference TRBV19 and TRBJ1-5 for the parts outside the CDR3, the full variable domain is DGGITQSPKYLFRKEGQNVTLSCEQNLNHDAMYWYRQDPGQGLRLIYYSQIVNDFQKGDIAEGYSVSREKKESFPLTVTSAQKNPTAFYLCASRRLATENQPQHFGDGTRLSIL.

This sequence joins TRBV6-6 and TRBJ1-1, with D maybe TRBD1 (5 bases). CDR1 MNHNY and CDR2 SVGAGI come from the germline V gene (reference sequence). V dropped 6 bases and J dropped 1 base, with 12 bases sitting between them. The CDR3 extends over 14 amino acids. The chain's CDR3 is CASSFRGGNTEAFF. CDR3 DNA sequence: TGTGCCAGCAGCTTTAGGGGAGGGAACACTGAAGCTTTCTTT.

The gene calls are TRBV5-4 and TRBJ2-6; D gene uncertain. The CDR3 is 16 residues long. V was pared by 4 bases and J by 0 bases, with 11 bases between. Germline V gives CDR1 SGHNT, CDR2 YYREEE (reference sequence). Here the CDR3 reads CASSGTADSGANVLTF. The CDR3 DNA sequence: TGTGCCAGCAGCGGAACAGCAGACTCTGGGGCCAACGTCCTGACTTTC.

V gene TRBV29-1 combines with J gene TRBJ1-2; 10 bases line up with TRBD1. V lost 7 bases, J lost 0 bases, and 2 bases stayed unmatched. The germline gives CDR1 SQVTM, CDR2 ANQGSEA. The CDR3 extends over 13 amino acids. The CDR3 DNA reads TGCAGCGCCGGGACAGGGGCTAACTATGGCTACACCTTC. Translating gives CSAGTGANYGYTF.

V gene TRBV5-1 combines with J gene TRBJ2-1; 14 positions agree with TRBD2. The ends lost 6 bases at V and 0 bases at J; junction bases unmatched: 5. CDR3 length: 17 amino acids. Germline V CDR1 and CDR2: SGHRS, YFSETQ. The CDR3 region has the DNA TGCGCCAGCAAAGGGACTAGCGGGGGACCCTCCTACAATGAGCAGTTCTTC. Translating it yields CASKGTSGGPSYNEQFF.

This chain links TRBV29-1 with TRBJ2-2, with 7 bases aligning to TRBD1. Trimming removed 6 bases from V and 7 bases from J; junction bases left unmatched: 8. Looked up from germline, CDR1 is SQVTM and CDR2 is ANQGSEA. This CDR3 region has 13 residues. The CDR3 protein is CSVRDREIGELFF. CDR3 coding DNA: TGCAGCGTCCGCGACAGGGAAATCGGGGAGCTGTTTTTT.

The V and J genes are TRBV6-5 and TRBJ2-4, with D perhaps TRBD2 (6 bases). With 5 bases removed from V and 0 bases from J, the gap between germline ends came to 8 bases. Germline lookup yields CDR1 MNHEY and CDR2 SVGAGI. The CDR3 runs to 14 residues. In nucleotides, the CDR3 is TGTGCCAGCAGTCCGGGGGTAGCCAAAAACATTCAGTACTTC. Translation gives CASSPGVAKNIQYF.

The chain uses TRBV10-1 and TRBJ1-1; 7 bases line up with TRBD1. V trimming: 5 bases; J trimming: 4 bases; junction bases outside the gene matches: 4. The germline gives CDR1 WNHNN, CDR2 SYGVQD (reference sequence). This CDR3 is 13 amino acids long. CDR3 DNA: TGCGCCAGCAGTATCGCAGGGGGCACTGAAGCTTTCTTT. Its protein product is CASSIAGGTEAFF.

The rearrangement joins TRBV7-9 to TRBJ2-7; possible D gene TRBD1, 6 bases. Trimming took off 5 bases at V and 3 bases at J, with 17 bases between the two ends. This CDR3 has 15 residues. Germline lookup yields CDR1 SEHNR and CDR2 FQNEAQ (reference sequence). The CDR3 region is CASSQEHDRYYEQYF. The CDR3 bases are TGTGCCAGCAGCCAAGAGCACGACAGGTACTACGAGCAGTACTTC.

This rearrangement joins TRBV14 to TRBJ1-2; 9 bases agree with TRBD1. The CDR3 totals 15 residues. V shed 0 bases, J shed 4 bases, and the junction held 3 bases outside the gene matches. In germline, CDR1 is SGHDN, CDR2 FVKESK. The CDR3 here is CASSQDGTGLYGYTF. The CDR3 DNA sequence: TGTGCCAGCAGCCAAGACGGGACAGGGCTCTATGGCTACACCTTC.

The CDR3 bases are TGTGCAAGTCGCTTAGTATCCCCAGCGACGGAATCCTACGAGCAGTACTTC. Protein sequence: CASRLVSPATESYEQYF. This chain joins TRBV12-2 and TRBJ2-7; TRBD2 was called by the table and not checked on the DNA. TRBV12-2 is recorded as a pseudogene. This CDR3 has 17 amino acids.